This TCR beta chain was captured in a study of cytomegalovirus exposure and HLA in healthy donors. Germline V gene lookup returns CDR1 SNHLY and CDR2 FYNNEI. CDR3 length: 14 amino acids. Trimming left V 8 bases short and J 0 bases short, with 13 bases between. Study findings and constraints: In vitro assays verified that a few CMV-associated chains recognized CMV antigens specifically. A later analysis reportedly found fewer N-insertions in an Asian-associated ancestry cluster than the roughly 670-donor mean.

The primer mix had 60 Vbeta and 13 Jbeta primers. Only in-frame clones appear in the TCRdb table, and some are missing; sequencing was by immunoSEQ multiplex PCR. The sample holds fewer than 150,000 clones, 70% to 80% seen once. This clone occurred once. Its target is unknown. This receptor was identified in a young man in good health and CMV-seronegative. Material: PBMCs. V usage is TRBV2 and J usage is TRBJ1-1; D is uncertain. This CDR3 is CASGYRVVNTEAFF. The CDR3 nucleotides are TGTGCCAGCGGATACAGAGTTGTGAACACTGAAGCTTTCTTT.